This note documents a single T cell receptor (beta chain) sequence. The source of the sample is a study of blood T cell repertoires in COVID-19. Original methodology: From reference gene primer amplification, estimates of nucleated cell counts were derived. Assay: immunoSEQ multiplex PCR; the TCRdb copy retains only in-frame clones and omits some. That table supplies the V and J calls and clone size; D and trimming were determined from the DNA. The sample lists 36,000 or so clones, 90% seen once, with about 4.9% in the top ten. The TCR comes from a human donor in a cohort sampled during active COVID-19. The sequencing sample was made of peripheral blood.

The CDR3 nucleotides read TGTGCCAGCAGTCCAAGGACAGGGGCGATATTAGGGCAGTACTTC. It translates to CASSPRTGAILGQYF. The chain couples TRBV27 to TRBJ2-7, with 9 positions matching TRBD1. This CDR3 region has 15 residues. V trimming: 5 bases; J trimming: 9 bases; junction bases outside the gene matches: 14. Per germline, CDR1 MNHEY and CDR2 SMNVEV (reference sequence).